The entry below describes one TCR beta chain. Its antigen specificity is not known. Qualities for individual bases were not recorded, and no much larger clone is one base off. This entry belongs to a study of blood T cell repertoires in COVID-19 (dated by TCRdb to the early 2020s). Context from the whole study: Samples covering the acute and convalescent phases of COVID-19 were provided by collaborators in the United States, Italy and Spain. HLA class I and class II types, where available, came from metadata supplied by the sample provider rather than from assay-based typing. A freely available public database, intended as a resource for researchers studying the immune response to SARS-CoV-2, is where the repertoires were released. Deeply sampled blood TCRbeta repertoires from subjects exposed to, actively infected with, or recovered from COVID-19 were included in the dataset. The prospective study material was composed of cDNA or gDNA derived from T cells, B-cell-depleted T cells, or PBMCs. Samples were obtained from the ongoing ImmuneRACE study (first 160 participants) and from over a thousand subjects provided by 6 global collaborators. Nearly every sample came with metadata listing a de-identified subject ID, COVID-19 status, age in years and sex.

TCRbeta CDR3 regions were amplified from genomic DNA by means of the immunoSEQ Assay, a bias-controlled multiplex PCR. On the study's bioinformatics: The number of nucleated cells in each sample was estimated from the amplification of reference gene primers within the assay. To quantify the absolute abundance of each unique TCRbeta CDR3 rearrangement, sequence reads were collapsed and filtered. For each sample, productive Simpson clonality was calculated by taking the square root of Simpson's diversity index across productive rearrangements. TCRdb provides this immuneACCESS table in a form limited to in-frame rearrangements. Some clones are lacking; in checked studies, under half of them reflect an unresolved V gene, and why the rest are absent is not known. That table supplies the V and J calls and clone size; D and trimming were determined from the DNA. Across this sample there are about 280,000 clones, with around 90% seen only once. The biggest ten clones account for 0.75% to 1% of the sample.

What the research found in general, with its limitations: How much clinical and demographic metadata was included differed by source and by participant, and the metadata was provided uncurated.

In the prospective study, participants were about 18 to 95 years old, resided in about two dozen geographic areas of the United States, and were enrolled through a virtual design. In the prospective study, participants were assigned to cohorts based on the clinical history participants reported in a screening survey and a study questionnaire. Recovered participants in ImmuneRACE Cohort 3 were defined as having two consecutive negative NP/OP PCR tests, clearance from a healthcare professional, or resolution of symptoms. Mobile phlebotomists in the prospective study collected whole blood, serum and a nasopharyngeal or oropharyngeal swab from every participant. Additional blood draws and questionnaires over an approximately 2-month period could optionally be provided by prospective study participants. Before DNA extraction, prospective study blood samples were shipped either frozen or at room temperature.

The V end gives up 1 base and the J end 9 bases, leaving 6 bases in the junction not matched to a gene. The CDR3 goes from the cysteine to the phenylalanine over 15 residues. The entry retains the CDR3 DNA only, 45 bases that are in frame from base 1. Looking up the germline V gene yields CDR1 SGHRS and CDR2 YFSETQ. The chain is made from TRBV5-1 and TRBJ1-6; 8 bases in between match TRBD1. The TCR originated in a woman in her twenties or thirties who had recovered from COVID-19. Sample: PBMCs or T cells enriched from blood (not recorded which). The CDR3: CASSLRTGHGSPLHF. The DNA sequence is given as TGCGCCAGCAGCTTGCGGACAGGGCATGGTTCACCCCTCCACTTT.